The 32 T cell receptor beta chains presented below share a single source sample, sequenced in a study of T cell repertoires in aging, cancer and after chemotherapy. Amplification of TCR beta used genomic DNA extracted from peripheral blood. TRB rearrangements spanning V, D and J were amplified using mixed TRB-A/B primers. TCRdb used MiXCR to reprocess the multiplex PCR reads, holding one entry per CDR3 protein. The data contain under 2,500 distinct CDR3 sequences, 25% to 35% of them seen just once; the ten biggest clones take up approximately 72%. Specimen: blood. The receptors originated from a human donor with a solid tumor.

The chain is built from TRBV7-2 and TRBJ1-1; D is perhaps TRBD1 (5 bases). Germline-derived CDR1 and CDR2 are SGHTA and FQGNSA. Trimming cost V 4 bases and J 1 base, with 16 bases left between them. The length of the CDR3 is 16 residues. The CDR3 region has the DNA TGTGCCAGCAGCTCACGGGGAGGGAGGGGGAACACTGAAGCTTTCTTT. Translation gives CASSSRGGRGNTEAFF.

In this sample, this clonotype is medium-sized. The CDR3 reads CSVERGGGEQYF. CDR3 sequence (DNA): TGCAGCGTTGAAAGGGGGGGTGGGGAGCAGTACTTC. The gene calls are TRBV29-1 and TRBJ2-7; possible D gene TRBD2, 7 bases. The CDR3 runs 12 residues. Germline CDR1 is SQVTM and CDR2 is ANQGSEA. V was pared by 2 bases and J by 7 bases, with 12 bases between.

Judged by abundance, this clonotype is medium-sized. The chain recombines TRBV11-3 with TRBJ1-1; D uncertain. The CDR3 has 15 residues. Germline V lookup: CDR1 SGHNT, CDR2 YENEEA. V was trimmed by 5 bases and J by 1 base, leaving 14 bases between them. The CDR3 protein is CASSPEGWSNTEAFF. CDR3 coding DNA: TGTGCCAGCAGCCCAGAGGGATGGTCGAACACTGAAGCTTTCTTT.

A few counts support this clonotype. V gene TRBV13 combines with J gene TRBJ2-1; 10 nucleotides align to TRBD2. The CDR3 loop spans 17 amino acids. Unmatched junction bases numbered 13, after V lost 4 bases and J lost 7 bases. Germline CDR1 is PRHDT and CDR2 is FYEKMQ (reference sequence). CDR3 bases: TGTGCCAGCAGCTCCCTAGCGGGGGTAGGATTGGGGAATGAGCAGTTCTTC. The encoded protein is CASSSLAGVGLGNEQFF.

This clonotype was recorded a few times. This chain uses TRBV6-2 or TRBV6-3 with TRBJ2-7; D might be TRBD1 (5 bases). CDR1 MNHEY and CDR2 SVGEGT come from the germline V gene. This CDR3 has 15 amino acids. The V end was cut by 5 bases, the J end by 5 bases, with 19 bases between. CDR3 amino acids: CASSAGRLLRDEQYF. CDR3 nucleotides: TGTGCCAGCAGTGCAGGACGGCTACTCAGGGACGAGCAGTACTTC.

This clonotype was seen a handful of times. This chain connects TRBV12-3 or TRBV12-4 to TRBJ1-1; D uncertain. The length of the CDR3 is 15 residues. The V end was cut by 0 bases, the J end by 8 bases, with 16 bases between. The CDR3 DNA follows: TGTGCCAGCAGTTTAGCCCCCAGACAATCCCCCGAAGCTTTCTTT. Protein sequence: CASSLAPRQSPEAFF.

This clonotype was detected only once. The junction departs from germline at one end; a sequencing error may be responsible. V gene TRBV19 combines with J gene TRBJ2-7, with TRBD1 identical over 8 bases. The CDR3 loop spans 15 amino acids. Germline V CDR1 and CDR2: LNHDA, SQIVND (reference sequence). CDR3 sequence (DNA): TGTACCAGTAGTATGCCCGGGACAGGCTCCTACGAGCAGTACTTC. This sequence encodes CTSSMPGTGSYEQYF.

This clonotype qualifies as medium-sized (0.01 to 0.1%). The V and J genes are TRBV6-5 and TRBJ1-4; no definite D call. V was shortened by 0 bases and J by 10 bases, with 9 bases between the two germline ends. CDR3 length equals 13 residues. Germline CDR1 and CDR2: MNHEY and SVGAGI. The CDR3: CASSYSSGGKLFF. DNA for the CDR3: TGTGCCAGCAGTTACTCCTCCGGCGGAAAACTGTTTTTT.

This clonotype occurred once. Written as DNA, the CDR3 is TGTGCCAGCAGCTCAACCCCCCGGACAGTTAATGAAAAACTGTTTTTT. The encoded protein is CASSSTPRTVNEKLFF. The rearrangement joins TRBV7-9 to TRBJ1-4, with D maybe TRBD1 (6 bases). Trimming cost V 4 bases and J 4 bases, with 16 bases left between them. The CDR3 sequence is 16 residues long. CDR1 SEHNR and CDR2 FQNEAQ come from the germline V gene (reference sequence).

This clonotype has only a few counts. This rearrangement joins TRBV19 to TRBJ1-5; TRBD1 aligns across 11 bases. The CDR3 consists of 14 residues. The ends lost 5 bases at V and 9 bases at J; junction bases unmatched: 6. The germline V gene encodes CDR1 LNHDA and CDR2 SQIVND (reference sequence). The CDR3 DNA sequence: TGTGCCAGTAGTGATGGACAGGGGGCCTTGCCCCAGCATTTT. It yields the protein CASSDGQGALPQHF.

The CDR3 loop reads CASSSRAVGNTIYF. CDR3 nucleotide sequence: TGTGCCAGCAGTTCCCGGGCCGTAGGAAACACCATATATTTT. The chain carries TRBV6-2 or TRBV6-3 and TRBJ1-3; D is undetermined. Trimming left V 4 bases short and J 4 bases short, with 11 bases between. The CDR3 length is 14 residues. Per germline, CDR1 MNHEY and CDR2 SVGEGT.

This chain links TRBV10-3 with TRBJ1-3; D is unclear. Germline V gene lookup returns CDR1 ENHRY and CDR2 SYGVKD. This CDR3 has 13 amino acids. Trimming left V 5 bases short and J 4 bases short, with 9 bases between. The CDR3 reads CAISRPAGNTIYF. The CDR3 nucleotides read TGTGCCATCAGTCGGCCAGCCGGAAACACCATATATTTT.

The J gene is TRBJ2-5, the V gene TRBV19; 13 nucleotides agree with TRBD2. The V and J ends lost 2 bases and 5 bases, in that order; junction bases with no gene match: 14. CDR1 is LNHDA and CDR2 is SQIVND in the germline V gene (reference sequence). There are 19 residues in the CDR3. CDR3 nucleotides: TGTGCCAGTAGTATACCCTTCGCAACTAGCGGGAGGGCCTGGGAGACCCAGTACTTC. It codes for CASSIPFATSGRAWETQYF.

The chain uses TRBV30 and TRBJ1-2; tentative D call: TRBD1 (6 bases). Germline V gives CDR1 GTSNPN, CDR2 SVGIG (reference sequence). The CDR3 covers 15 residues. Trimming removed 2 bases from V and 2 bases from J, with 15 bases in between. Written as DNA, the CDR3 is TGTGCCTGGAGTTTTACCACGCAGGGGAACTATGGCTACACCTTC. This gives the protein CAWSFTTQGNYGYTF.

CDR3 coding DNA: TGTGCCAGCAGCTTAGGACAGGGAGTTAGCAATCAGCCCCAGCATTTT. It encodes CASSLGQGVSNQPQHF. The chain links TRBV7-9 to TRBJ1-5, with 7 nucleotides matching TRBD1. Germline V gives CDR1 SEHNR, CDR2 FQNEAQ (reference sequence). V lost 1 base, J lost 0 bases, and 3 bases stayed unmatched. CDR3 size: 16 residues.

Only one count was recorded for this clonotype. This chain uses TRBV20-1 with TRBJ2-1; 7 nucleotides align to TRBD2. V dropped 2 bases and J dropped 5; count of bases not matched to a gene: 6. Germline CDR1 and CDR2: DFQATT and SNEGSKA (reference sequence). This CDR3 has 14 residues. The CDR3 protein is CSARLASGDNEQFF. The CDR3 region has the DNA TGCAGTGCTAGACTGGCTAGCGGAGACAATGAGCAGTTCTTC.

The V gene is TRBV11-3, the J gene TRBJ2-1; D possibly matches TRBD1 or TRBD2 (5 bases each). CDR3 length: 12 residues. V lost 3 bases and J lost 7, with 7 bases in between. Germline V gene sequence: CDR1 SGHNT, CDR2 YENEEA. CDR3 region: CASSFWGNEQFF. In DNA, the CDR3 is TGTGCCAGCAGCTTTTGGGGGAATGAGCAGTTCTTC.

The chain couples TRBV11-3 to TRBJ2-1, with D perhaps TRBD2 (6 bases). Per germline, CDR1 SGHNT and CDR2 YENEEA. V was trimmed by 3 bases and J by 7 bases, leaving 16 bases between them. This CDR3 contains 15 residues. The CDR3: CASSFIGSGTNEQFF. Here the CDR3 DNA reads TGTGCCAGCAGCTTTATCGGGAGCGGCACAAATGAGCAGTTCTTC.

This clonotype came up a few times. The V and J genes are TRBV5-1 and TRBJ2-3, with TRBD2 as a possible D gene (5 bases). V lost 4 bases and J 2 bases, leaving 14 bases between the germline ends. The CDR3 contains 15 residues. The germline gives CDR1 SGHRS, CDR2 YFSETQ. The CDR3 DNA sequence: TGCGCCAGCAGCCCTCTGCCGGGGTCCACAGATACGCAGTATTTT. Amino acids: CASSPLPGSTDTQYF.

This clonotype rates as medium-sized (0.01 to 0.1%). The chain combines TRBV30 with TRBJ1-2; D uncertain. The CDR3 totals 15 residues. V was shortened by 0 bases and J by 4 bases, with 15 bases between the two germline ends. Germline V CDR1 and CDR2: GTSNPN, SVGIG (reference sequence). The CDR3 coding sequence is TGTGCCTGGAGTGTCAACTCAGGAGCTGCCTATGGCTACACCTTC. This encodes CAWSVNSGAAYGYTF.

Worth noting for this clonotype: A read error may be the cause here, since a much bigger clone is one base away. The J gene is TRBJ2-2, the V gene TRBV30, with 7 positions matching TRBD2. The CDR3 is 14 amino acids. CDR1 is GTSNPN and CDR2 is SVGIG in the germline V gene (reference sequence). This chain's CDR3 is CAWRGDTDRGELSF. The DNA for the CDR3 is TGTGCCTGGAGAGGAGACACCGACCGGGGGGAGCTGTCTTTT. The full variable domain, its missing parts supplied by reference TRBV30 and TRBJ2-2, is SQTIHQWPATLVQPVGSPLSLECTVEGTSNPNLYWYRQAAGRGLQLLFYSVGIGQISSEVPQNLSASRPQDRQFILSSKKLLLSDSGFYLCAWRGDTDRGELSFGEGSRLTVL.

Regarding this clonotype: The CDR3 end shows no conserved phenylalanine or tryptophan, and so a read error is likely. The CDR3 sequence: CASTSGGIGYTS. CDR3 nucleotide sequence: TGTGCCAGCACCTCAGGGGGGATCGGCTACACCTCC. The chain links TRBV27 to TRBJ1-2; 7 positions match TRBD1. With V trimmed by 7 bases and J by 8 bases, 7 bases remained unmatched. CDR3 size: 12 residues. The germline gives CDR1 MNHEY, CDR2 SMNVEV (reference sequence).

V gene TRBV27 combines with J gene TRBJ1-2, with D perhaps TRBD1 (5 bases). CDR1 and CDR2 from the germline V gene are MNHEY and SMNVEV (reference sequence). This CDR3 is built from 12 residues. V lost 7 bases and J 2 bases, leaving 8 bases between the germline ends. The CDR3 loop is CASMGENYGYTF. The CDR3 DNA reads TGTGCCAGCATGGGGGAAAACTATGGCTACACCTTC.

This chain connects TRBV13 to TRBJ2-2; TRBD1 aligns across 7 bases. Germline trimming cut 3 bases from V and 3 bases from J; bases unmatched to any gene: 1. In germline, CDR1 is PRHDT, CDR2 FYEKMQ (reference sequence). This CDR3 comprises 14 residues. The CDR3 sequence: CASSLGQYTGELFF. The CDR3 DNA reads TGTGCCAGCAGCTTGGGACAGTACACCGGGGAGCTGTTTTTT.

CDR3 amino acids: CASFPAGQGRNTEAFF. Written as DNA, the CDR3 is TGTGCCAGCTTCCCGGCCGGACAGGGGAGGAACACTGAAGCTTTCTTT. The chain couples TRBV5-5 to TRBJ1-1; 9 bases are a match to TRBD1. Germline-derived CDR1 and CDR2 are SGHKS and YYEKEE (reference sequence). Trimming cost V 7 bases and J 1 base; bases outside gene matches: 11. CDR3 length: 16 residues.

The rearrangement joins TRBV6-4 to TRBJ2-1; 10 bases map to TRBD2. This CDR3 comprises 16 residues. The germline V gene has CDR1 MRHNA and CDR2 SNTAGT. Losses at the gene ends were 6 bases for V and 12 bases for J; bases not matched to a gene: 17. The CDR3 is CASSPSERGGVRVQFF. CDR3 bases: TGTGCCAGCAGCCCCAGTGAGCGGGGGGGCGTTAGGGTGCAGTTCTTC.

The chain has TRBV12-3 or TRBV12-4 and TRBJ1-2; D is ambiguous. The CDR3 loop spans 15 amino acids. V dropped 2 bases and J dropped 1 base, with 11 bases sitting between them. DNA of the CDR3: TGTGCCAGCAGTTTATGGGCAGCCTATAACTATGGCTACACCTTC. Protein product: CASSLWAAYNYGYTF.

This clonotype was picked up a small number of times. DNA of the CDR3: TGTGCCAGCAGTGAACGGGAGACCTATGGCTACACCTTC. Translation gives CASSERETYGYTF. This chain links TRBV6-1 with TRBJ1-2; D gene unclear. V lost 2 bases to trimming and J lost 4 bases, with 8 bases between them. This CDR3 has 13 residues. Germline CDR1 MNHNS, CDR2 SASEGT.

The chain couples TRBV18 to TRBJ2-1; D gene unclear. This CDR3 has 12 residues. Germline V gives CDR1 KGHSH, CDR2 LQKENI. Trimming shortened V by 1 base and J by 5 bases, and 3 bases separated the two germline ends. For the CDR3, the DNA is TGTGCCAGCTCACCACAGGACAATGAGCAGTTCTTC. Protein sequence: CASSPQDNEQFF. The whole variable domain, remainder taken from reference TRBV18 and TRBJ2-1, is NAGVMQNPRHLVRRRGQEARLRCSPMKGHSHVYWYRQLPEEGLKFMVYLQKENIIDESGMPKERFSAEFPKEGPSILRIQQVVRGDSAAYFCASSPQDNEQFFGPGTRLTVL.

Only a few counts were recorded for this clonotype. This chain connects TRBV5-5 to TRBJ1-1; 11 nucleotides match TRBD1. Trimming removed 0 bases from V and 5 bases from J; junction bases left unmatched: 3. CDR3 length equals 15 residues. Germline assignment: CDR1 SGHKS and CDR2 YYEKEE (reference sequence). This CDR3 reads CASSLGGQGATEAFF. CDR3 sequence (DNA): TGTGCCAGCAGCTTGGGCGGACAGGGGGCAACTGAAGCTTTCTTT.

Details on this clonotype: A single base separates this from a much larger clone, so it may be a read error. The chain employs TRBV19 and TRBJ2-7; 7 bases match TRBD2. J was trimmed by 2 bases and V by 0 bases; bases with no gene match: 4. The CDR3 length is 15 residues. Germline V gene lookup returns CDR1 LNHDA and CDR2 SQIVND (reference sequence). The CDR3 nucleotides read TGTGCCAGTAGTATAGACGGGAGGAGTACCTACGAGCAGTACTTC. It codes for CASSIDGRSTYEQYF.

The chain's CDR3 is CASSFSRDRSMNTEAFF. The CDR3 coding sequence is TGTGCCAGCAGTTTTAGCCGGGACAGGAGTATGAACACTGAAGCTTTCTTT. The rearrangement uses TRBV6-5 and TRBJ1-1, with 8 nucleotides matching TRBD1. V lost 4 bases, J lost 0 bases, and 10 bases stayed unmatched. This CDR3 is built from 17 residues. In germline, CDR1 is MNHEY, CDR2 SVGAGI.